This T cell receptor (beta chain) was sequenced during a study of control samples from healthy donors and cancer patients (dated by TCRdb to about 2020). The library was prepared using the immunoSEQ multiplex PCR assay. What TCRdb holds here is the immuneACCESS table cut down to in-frame rearrangements. Part of the clones is not present; checked against another copy, under half of the missing clones reflect an unresolved V gene, and the others are unexplained. Within this sample are fewer than 200,000 clones, with 93% of them counted one time only. Of the sample, over 4% is held by the ten largest clones. Points on this clone: Its antigen is still unknown. No much larger clonotype is one base removed from it; base qualities were not supplied.

V gives up 5 bases and J gives up 5 bases, and the segment between their germline ends measures 10 bases. Sequences SGHNT (CDR1) and YENEEA (CDR2) are obtained from the germline V gene. There are 13 amino acids in the CDR3, from cysteine to phenylalanine inclusive. Kept here is only the CDR3 DNA, which spans 39 bases and is read in frame from base 1. In this chain, TRBV11-3 is recombined with TRBJ2-1; the D region possibly corresponds to TRBD2 (5 bases align). Input material: blood. This TCR was recovered from a woman aged 55-70 years in good health. For the CDR3, the sequence is CASSHGLNNEQFF. In nucleotide form, the sequence is TGTGCCAGCAGCCATGGACTGAACAATGAGCAGTTCTTC.